These T cell receptor beta chains were read from a single sample in a study of cytomegalovirus exposure and HLA in healthy donors. The method was immunoSEQ multiplex PCR; TCRdb's version includes in-frame clones alone and lacks a portion of them. The sample consists of approximately 150,000 clones, about 71% of them appearing once. Material for sequencing was PBMCs. The receptor source for this set is a woman in her thirties in good health and CMV-seronegative. Each CDR3 is given with its conserved first and last residue. A D gene is named only where the DNA matches it firmly. Not all rows give a size; the values are once, few, many and, for expanded clones, a class.

TRBV19,.,.,TRBJ2-2,TGTGCCAGTAAAACGGGTGGTTTTGGCGCCGGGGAGCTGTTTTTT,CASKTGGFGAGELFF
TRBV2,.,.,TRBJ1-2,TGTGCCAGCAGTGAGAGGGGGGGCTACACCTTC,CASSERGGYTF
TRBV4-3,.,.,TRBJ1-3,TGCGCCAGCAGCCAAGATCTTGGGCGCCGCCCCTCTGGAAACACCATATATTTT,CASSQDLGRRPSGNTIYF
TRBV27,once,.,TRBJ1-5,TGTGCCAGCGGGCTAGCCGAGCTGAACAATCAGCCCCAGCATTTT,CASGLAELNNQPQHF
TRBV29-1,.,.,TRBJ1-2,TGCAGCGTTGTAACCGGGTCCATCTATGGCTACACCTTC,CSVVTGSIYGYTF
TRBV15,.,.,TRBJ1-1,TGTGCCACCAGCAGGGGGGGGGAGAACACTGAAGCTTTCTTT,CATSRGGENTEAFF
TRBV7-3,few,.,TRBJ2-2,TGTGCCAGCAGCTTACAAGGAGCCAGGGTTCTTACCGGGGAGCTGTTTTTT,CASSLQGARVLTGELFF
TRBV7-8,.,TRBD2,TRBJ2-7,TGTGCCAGCAGCTTAGTAGCGGGAGGCCCCTACGAGCAGTACTTC,CASSLVAGGPYEQYF
TRBV6-5,once,.,TRBJ2-7,TGTGCCAGCAGGGGGGCACTATCCTACGAGCAGTACTTC,CASRGALSYEQYF
TRBV5-1,.,.,TRBJ1-1,TGCGCCAGCAGCTTGGAGGGAGGGGTCACTGAAGCTTTCTTT,CASSLEGGVTEAFF
TRBV5-4,.,.,TRBJ2-7,TGTGCCAGCAGCTCTAGAGACCCCTACGAGCAGTACTTC,CASSSRDPYEQYF
TRBV19,.,.,TRBJ2-7,TGTGCCAGTAGTCCCGGACACCTCTACGAGCAGTACTTC,CASSPGHLYEQYF
TRBV5-1,.,.,TRBJ2-5,TGCGCCAGCAGGTCCGGGACACTCCAAGAGACCCAGTACTTC,CASRSGTLQETQYF